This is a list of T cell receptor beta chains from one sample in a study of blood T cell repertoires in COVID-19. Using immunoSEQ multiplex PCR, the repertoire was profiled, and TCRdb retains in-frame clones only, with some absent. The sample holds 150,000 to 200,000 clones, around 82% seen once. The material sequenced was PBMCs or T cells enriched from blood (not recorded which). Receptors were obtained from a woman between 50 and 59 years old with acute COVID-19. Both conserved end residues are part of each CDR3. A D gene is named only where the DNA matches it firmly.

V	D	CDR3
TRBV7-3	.	CASSLRPSVGENEQFF
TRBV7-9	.	CASSLTDPSPQHF
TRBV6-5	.	CATRGRGGNQPQHF
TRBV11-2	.	CASSKDRAGWVNYGYTF
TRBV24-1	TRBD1	CATSAPGQGLYGYTF
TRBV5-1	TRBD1	CASSPGTGDFANYGYTF
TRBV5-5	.	CASSPTGTNYNEQFF
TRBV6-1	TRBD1	CASSEKDRVTETQYF
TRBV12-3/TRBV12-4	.	CASSFPPSEAFF
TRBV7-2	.	CASSLVGRPQETQYF
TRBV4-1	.	CASSQTQGFHTEAFF
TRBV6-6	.	CASSTGQTEAFF
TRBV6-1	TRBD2	CASSDWGLAGGETQYF
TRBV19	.	CASSIAPRGADRGEQFF
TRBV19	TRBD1	CASSIGEWAGGSNTEAFF
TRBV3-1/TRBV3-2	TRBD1	CASSQRTGVNQPQHF
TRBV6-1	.	CASSEMRRYGYTF
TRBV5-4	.	CASSLYKTTTNEKLFF
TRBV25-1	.	CASSELTHRSGNTIYF
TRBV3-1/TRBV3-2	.	CASSQQGGYGYTF
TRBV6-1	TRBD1	CASSGELGQVLARPFF
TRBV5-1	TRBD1	CASSGGQGANTEAFF
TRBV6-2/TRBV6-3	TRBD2	CASSLGGAGELFF
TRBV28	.	CASSLSSFQNTEAFF
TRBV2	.	CASYNRDLSSSYNSPLHF
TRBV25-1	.	CASSEFLSAIYF
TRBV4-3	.	CASSQSQGGTGELFF
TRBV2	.	CASSESGEVYGYTF
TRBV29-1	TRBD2	CSLGRQGSGGFQQTQYF
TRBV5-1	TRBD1	CASSLEGGSAGETQYF
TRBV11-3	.	CASSLVPSATDTQYF
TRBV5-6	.	CASSRGSRDEQFF
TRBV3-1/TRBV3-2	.	CASSQGALGGNQPQHF
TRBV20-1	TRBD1	CSASNHRGSFKATNEKLFF
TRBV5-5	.	CASGAWGHTEAFF
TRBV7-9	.	CASSFSSSGVWSGNTIYF